Sequencing of this T cell receptor (beta chain) was carried out in a study of early T cells in non-severe SARS-CoV-2 infection. Looking at the study overall: The sequenced material was bulk RNA from unsorted whole blood, and its chains were unpaired. Study findings and constraints: Lookups in VDJdb leaned toward anti-spike CD8 responses and missed private and CD4 specificities.

Individual cDNA molecules were tagged with unique molecular identifiers, the study reported. TCRdb called the 5' RACE reads again in MiXCR, with one record for every CDR3 protein. The sample carries roughly 40,000 distinct CDR3 sequences, 12% recorded once. This clonotype was counted ten times or more. Its antigen is unidentified. The germline gives CDR1 PRHDT, CDR2 FYEKMQ (reference sequence). J lost 4 bases, V lost 5 bases, and 2 bases had no gene match. The CDR3 has 13 amino acids. Sequencing input: whole blood. The sequence was collected from an adult who was a healthcare worker with PCR-confirmed SARS-CoV-2 infection or an uninfected control (not recorded which). The V and J genes are TRBV13 and TRBJ1-2, with TRBD1 matching 9 bases. Here the CDR3 reads CASSLGQGYGYTF. The CDR3 region has the DNA TGTGCCAGCAGCCTGGGACAGGGCTATGGCTACACCTTC.